This T cell receptor (beta chain) appears in the sequencing data of a study of blood T cell repertoires in COVID-19. About the research overall: Material from acute and convalescent COVID-19 was sourced from the United States, Italy and Spain. In each case, the material was cDNA or gDNA derived from T cells, B-cell-depleted T cells, or PBMCs.

Original handling: Reference gene primers were amplified, and this amplification served to estimate nucleated cell counts. Produced via immunoSEQ multiplex PCR; TCRdb's table is partial and in-frame only. That table is the source of V, J and clone size, and D and trimming were worked out from the DNA. The sample holds 190,000 or so clones, 85% to 90% seen once. Trimming removed 4 bases from V and 7 bases from J; junction bases left unmatched: 16. CDR1 is LNHDA and CDR2 is SQIVND in the germline V gene (reference sequence). This CDR3 contains 16 residues. The chain has TRBV19 and TRBJ2-7; TRBD2 agrees at 7 bases. Sequenced material: peripheral blood. The TCR originated in a man between 60 and 75 years old who had recovered from COVID-19. The CDR3 coding sequence is TGTGCCAGTAGTAGACGGGACTACCCCCGGGCGGGGGAGCAGTACTTC. Amino acid sequence: CASSRRDYPRAGEQYF.